This T cell receptor (beta chain) was obtained from a study of blood T cell repertoires in COVID-19. CDR3 length equals 14 residues. Germline-derived CDR1 and CDR2 are SNHLY and FYNNEI. The V gene end was trimmed by 2 bases and the J gene end by 3 bases; junction bases not matched to a gene: 2. This clone was counted at least ten times. In the original processing: Estimates of nucleated cell counts were drawn from the amplification of reference gene primers. TCRdb's copy holds only in-frame clones and misses some; the assay was immunoSEQ multiplex PCR. The V and J calls and clone size come from that table; D and trimming were worked out from the DNA. The table lists 250,000 to 300,000 clones, roughly 88% of them singletons.

The sequence was obtained from a woman aged 45-59 years who had recovered from COVID-19. Sequencing used PBMCs or T cells enriched from blood (not recorded which). The rearrangement links TRBV2 to TRBJ1-2, with 8 bases aligning to TRBD1. CDR3 sequence: CASSEPGGYYGYTF. The DNA of the CDR3 is TGTGCCAGCAGTGAACCAGGGGGCTACTATGGCTACACCTTC.